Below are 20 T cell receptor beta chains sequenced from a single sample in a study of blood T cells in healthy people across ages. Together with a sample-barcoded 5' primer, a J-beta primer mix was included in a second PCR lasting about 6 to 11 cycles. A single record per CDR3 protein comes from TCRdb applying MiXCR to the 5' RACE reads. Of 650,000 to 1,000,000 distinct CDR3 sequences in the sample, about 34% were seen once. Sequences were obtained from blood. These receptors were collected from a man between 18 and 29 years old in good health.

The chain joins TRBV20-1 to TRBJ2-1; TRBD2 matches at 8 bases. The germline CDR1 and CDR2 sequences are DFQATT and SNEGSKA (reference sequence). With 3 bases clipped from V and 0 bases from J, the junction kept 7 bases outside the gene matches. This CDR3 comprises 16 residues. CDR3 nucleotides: TGCAGTGCTAGCTTAGCGGGGCGGAGCTCCTACAATGAGCAGTTCTTC. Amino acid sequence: CSASLAGRSSYNEQFF.

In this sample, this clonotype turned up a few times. The CDR3 DNA sequence: TGTGCCATCAGTGAGAGCGGCCAGGGGGCGATCTCTGGAAACACCATATATTTT. Translation: CAISESGQGAISGNTIYF. The chain links TRBV10-3 to TRBJ1-3, with 8 bases matching TRBD1. Germline V gene lookup returns CDR1 ENHRY and CDR2 SYGVKD. With 2 bases clipped from V and 0 bases from J, the junction kept 9 bases outside the gene matches. The CDR3 sequence is 18 residues long.

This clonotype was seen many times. DNA for the CDR3: TGCGCCAGCAGCCAAGAGCGGGGGCTAACCAATGAGCAGTTCTTC. As protein: CASSQERGLTNEQFF. This chain joins TRBV4-3 and TRBJ2-1; TRBD2 might be the D (7 bases). Germline CDR1 reads LGHNA; CDR2 reads YSLEER. Trimming took 0 bases from V and 6 from J, leaving 12 bases between them. This CDR3 has 15 residues.

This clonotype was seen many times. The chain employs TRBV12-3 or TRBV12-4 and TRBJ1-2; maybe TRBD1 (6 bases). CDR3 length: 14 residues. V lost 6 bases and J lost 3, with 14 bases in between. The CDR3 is CASSSQGGDYGYTF. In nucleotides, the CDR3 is TGTGCCAGCAGCTCCCAAGGGGGAGACTATGGCTACACCTTC.

The CDR3 sequence: CSARKTGCLYNEQFF. In DNA, the CDR3 is TGCAGTGCTAGAAAGACGGGCTGCCTTTACAATGAGCAGTTCTTC. The chain employs TRBV20-1 and TRBJ2-1, with unresolved D. V lost 2 bases, J lost 4 bases, and 15 bases lay in between. The CDR3 has 15 amino acids. Per germline, CDR1 DFQATT and CDR2 SNEGSKA (reference sequence).

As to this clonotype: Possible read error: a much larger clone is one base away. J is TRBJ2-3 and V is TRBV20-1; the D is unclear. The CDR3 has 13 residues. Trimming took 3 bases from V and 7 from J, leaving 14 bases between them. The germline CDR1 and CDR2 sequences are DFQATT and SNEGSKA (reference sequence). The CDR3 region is CSARRRLTNTQYF. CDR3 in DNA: TGCAGTGCTAGGAGGCGGTTGACAAATACGCAGTATTTT.

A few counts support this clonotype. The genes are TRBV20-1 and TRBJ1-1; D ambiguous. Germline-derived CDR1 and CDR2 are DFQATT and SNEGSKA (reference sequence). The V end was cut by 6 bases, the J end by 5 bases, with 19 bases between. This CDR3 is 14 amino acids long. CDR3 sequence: CSAPDYRKVTEAFF. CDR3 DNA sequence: TGCAGTGCCCCGGACTATCGAAAGGTGACTGAAGCTTTCTTT.

CDR3 residues: CASSSLTGLGSSRGAFF. Here the CDR3 DNA reads TGTGCCAGCAGCTCCCTGACGGGGTTAGGCTCCAGTCGTGGAGCTTTCTTT. This sequence joins TRBV7-9 and TRBJ1-1; D gene unclear. The CDR3 is 17 amino acids. CDR1 and CDR2 from the germline V gene are SEHNR and FQNEAQ (reference sequence). Trimming shortened V by 4 bases and J by 10 bases, and 28 bases separated the two germline ends.

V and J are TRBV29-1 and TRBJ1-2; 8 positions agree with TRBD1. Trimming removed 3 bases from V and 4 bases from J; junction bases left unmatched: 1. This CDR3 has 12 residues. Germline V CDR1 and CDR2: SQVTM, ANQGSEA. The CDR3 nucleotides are TGCAGCGTTGAGGGACAGGCCTATGGCTACACCTTC. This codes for CSVEGQAYGYTF.

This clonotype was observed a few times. The CDR3 is CASSQRHDGVANGYTF. The CDR3 coding sequence is TGTGCCAGCAGCCAAAGGCATGATGGGGTCGCCAATGGCTACACCTTC. The chain recombines TRBV12-3 or TRBV12-4 with TRBJ1-2; D remains unclear. V lost 6 bases to trimming and J lost 6 bases, with 23 bases between them. The CDR3 covers 16 residues.

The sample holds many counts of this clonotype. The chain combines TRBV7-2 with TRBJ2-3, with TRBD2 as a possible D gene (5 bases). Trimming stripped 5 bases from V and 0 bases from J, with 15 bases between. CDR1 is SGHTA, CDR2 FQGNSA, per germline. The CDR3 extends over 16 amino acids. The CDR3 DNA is TGTGCCAGCAGCGGCGGAGGACGGACTAGCACAGATACGCAGTATTTT. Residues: CASSGGGRTSTDTQYF.

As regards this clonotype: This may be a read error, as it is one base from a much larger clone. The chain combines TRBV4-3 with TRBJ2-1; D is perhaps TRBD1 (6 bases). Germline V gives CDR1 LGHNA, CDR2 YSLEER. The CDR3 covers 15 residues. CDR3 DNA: TGCGCCAGCAACCAAGATACTGGACAGTCCAATGAGCAGTTCTTC. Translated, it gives CASNQDTGQSNEQFF.

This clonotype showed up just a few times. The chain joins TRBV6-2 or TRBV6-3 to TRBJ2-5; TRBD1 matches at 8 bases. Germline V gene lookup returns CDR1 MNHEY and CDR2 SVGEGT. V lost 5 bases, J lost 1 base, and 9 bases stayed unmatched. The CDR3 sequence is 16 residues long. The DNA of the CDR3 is TGTGCCAGCAGTGACCTGGGACAGGTCGGCCAAGAGACCCAGTACTTC. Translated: CASSDLGQVGQETQYF.

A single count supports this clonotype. DNA of the CDR3: TGCAGCTGCGCAAGGACAGGGGGCAATGAGCAGTTCTTC. Translated: CSCARTGGNEQFF. This sequence joins TRBV29-1 and TRBJ2-1; 10 bases are shared with TRBD1. The junction had 7 bases not matched to a gene; V was cut back by 8 bases and J by 6 bases. The CDR3 spans 13 residues. Germline lookup yields CDR1 SQVTM and CDR2 ANQGSEA.

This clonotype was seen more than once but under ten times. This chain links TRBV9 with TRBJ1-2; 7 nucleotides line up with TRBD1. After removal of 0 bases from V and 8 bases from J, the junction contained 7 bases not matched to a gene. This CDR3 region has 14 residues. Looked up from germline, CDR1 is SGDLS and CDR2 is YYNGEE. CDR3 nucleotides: TGTGCCAGCAGCGTAGCTGACAGGGCGGAAGGCTACACCTTC. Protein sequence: CASSVADRAEGYTF.

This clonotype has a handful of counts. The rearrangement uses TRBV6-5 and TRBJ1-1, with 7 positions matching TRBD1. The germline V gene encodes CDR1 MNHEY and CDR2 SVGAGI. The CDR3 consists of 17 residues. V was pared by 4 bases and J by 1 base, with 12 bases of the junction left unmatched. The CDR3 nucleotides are TGTGCCAGCAGTTCCTACCCGAGACAGGGAGAGAACACTGAAGCTTTCTTT. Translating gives CASSSYPRQGENTEAFF.

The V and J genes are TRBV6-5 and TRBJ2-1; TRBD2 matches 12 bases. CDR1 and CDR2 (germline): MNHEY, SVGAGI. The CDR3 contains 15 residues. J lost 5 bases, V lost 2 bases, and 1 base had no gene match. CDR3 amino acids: CASSYGLAGNNEQFF. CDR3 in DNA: TGTGCCAGCAGTTACGGACTAGCGGGGAACAATGAGCAGTTCTTC.

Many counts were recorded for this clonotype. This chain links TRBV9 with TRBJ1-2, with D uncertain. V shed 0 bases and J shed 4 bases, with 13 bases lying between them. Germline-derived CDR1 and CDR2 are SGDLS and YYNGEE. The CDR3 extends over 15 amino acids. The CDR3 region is CASSVGYVFSYGYTF. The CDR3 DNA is TGTGCCAGCAGCGTAGGCTACGTCTTTAGCTATGGCTACACCTTC.

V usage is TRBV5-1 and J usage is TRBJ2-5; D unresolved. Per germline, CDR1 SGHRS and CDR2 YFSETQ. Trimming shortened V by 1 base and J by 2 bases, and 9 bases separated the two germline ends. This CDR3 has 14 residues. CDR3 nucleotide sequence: TGCGCCAGCAGCTTGTCCACACAGCAAGAGACCCAGTACTTC. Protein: CASSLSTQQETQYF.

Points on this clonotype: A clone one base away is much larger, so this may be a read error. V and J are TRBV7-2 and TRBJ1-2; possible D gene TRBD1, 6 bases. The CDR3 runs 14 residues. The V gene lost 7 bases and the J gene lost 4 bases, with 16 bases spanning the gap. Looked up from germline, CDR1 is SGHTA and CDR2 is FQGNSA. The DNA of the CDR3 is TGTGCCAGCACCATGAGAGGACAGTTCTATGGCTACACCTTC. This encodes CASTMRGQFYGYTF.